Given below is one TCR beta chain in context. Its antigen is unknown. This specimen comes from a study of a mutant IDH1 vaccine in newly diagnosed glioma. Study at large: Patients began vaccination 4-6 weeks after radiotherapy alone, or with temozolomide cycles. V12 fell at week 35 and V13, the study end, at week 47. Of treated patients, approximately 62% were men and about 38% women, averaging around 39 years.

The time point here: week 47, end of study. In the vaccine, a single dose held 300 ug of the mutant IDH1 20-mer peptide, along with topical imiquimod. New astrocytomas of WHO grade 3 or 4 that were IDH1-mutant and ATRX-lost were found in the donors. Assay used: immunoSEQ multiplex PCR; TCRdb lists only in-frame clones, some missing. The profile shows about 56,000 clones, roughly four fifths of them singletons. The CDR3 extends over 15 amino acids. CDR1 is MNHEY, CDR2 SVGAGI, per germline. Trimming pared 1 base from V and 2 bases from J, leaving 12 bases between. The input for sequencing was PBMCs, taken from a glioma patient whose treatment included an IDH1 peptide vaccine. The clonotype was recovered from a woman aged 45-59 years with glioma. The chain employs TRBV6-5 and TRBJ2-7, with a weak D call TRBD2 (5 bases). DNA for the CDR3: TGTGCCAGCAGTTACTTCCGGGATCCAGCCTACGAGCAGTACTTC. This gives the protein CASSYFRDPAYEQYF.